This TCR beta chain stems from a study of T cells in Graves' hyperthyroidism and ophthalmopathy. Whole-study findings and limits: A model of 13 V-J pairs discriminated ophthalmopathy from stable hyperthyroidism.

V trimming: 5 bases; J trimming: 10 bases; junction bases outside the gene matches: 8. Looked up from germline, CDR1 is KGHSH and CDR2 is LQKENI. The CDR3 covers 13 residues. Amplified regions were TCR beta CDR3 sequences from RNA transcripts. In the first-round RT-PCR of the TCR CDR3, the HTBI primer set was used. MiXCR, run by TCRdb on the multiplex PCR reads, gives a single entry per CDR3 protein. This table holds 500,000 to 550,000 distinct CDR3 sequences, about 20% found once. Remarks on this clonotype: As yet, its antigen is unknown. It may be a read error: a sequence one base away is much more abundant.

Diagnoses used clinical symptoms, serum thyroxine and TRAb, thyroid ultrasound and orbital computed tomography. The chain carries TRBV18 and TRBJ2-1; 7 bases align to TRBD1. The specimen sequenced was blood. This clonotype was sampled from a man aged 35 to 55 with Graves' ophthalmopathy. CDR3 in amino acids: CASSRGQILEQFF. In nucleotides, the CDR3 is TGTGCCAGCTCAAGGGGACAGATCCTCGAGCAGTTCTTC.